This T cell receptor beta chain is from a study of OX40 agonist ivuxolimab in advanced cancers. As regards this clone: The antigen is unknown.

Trimming stripped 3 bases from V and 2 bases from J, with 17 bases between. Germline lookup yields CDR1 KGHSH and CDR2 LQKENI. This CDR3 is built from 18 residues. The protocol was immunoSEQ multiplex PCR, while the TCRdb copy is restricted to in-frame clones and leaves out a portion. The sample has more than 70,000 clones, roughly nine tenths seen once; the top ten hold about an eighth. General study points: Partly responding patients at 0.1-3.0 mg/kg showed some of the smallest clonal expansion.

Individuals having autoimmune disease history or systemic immunosuppression were not enrolled. The V gene is TRBV18, the J gene TRBJ2-6; D possibly matches TRBD1 or TRBD2 (6 bases each). The sequencing used CD4+ or CD8+ T cells sorted from blood, collected in a trial of the OX40 agonist ivuxolimab. The sequence derives from an adult with an advanced solid tumor such as melanoma, head and neck, liver or kidney cancer. The CDR3 region has the DNA TGTGCCAGCTCACCTACCGGGGGCGCAGTACCTGGGGCCAACGTCCTGACTTTC. It specifies CASSPTGGAVPGANVLTF.